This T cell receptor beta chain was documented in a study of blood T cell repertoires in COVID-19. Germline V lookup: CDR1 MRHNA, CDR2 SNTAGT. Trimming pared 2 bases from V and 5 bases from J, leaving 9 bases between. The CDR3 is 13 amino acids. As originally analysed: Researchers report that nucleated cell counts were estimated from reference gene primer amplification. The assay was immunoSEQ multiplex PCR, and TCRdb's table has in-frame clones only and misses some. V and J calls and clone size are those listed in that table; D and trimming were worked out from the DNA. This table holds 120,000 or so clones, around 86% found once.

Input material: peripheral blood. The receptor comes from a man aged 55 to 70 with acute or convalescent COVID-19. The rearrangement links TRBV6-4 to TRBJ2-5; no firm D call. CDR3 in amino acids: CASSDPPDETQYF. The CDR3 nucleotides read TGTGCCAGCAGTGACCCCCCAGATGAGACCCAGTACTTC.